This TCR beta chain emerged from a study of intratumoral heterogeneity in liver cancer. Background for the entire study: In the full roughly 13-patient cohort, the median age was roughly 63 years and the majority of patients were male. To investigate intratumor heterogeneity, the study integrated RNA-seq, DNA sequencing, TCR-seq and SNP array data drawn from multiple regions of hepatocellular carcinoma specimens. The overall cohort comprised around 72 multiregional samples from some 15 HCC patients, with some 52 tumoral and about 20 adjacent nontumoral regions. Broader findings and caveats from the paper: Limitations acknowledged by the authors included a relatively low number of patients and under-sampled representation of tumor-infiltrating lymphocytes.

All patients had early-stage hepatocellular carcinoma and received no therapy before surgical resection. Sampled areas lacked macroscopic evidence of necrosis or hemorrhage. Multiple regions from a couple of patients underwent TCR sequencing (ImmunoSeq). Frozen resection tissue samples were collected at a distance of at least 1 cm from each other. Samples labelled N came from nontumoral liver tissue adjacent to the tumor. The DNeasy blood and tissue kit was used to extract genomic DNA from bulk tissue. The immunoSEQ assay was used to sequence TCR beta chain CDR3 regions from genomic DNA. Primers annealing to V and J segments amplified rearranged VDJ segments. The paper's data handling went like this. The ImmunoSeq Analyzer software was used to calculate clonality and richness metrics. To find clones with differing abundance between regions, Fisher's exact test was applied together with a beta-binomial method for extra stringency. TCRdb stores this immuneACCESS table with in-frame sequences only. Part of the clones is absent; in the studies checked, under half of the shortfall reflects unresolved V genes, and no reason is known for the rest. For V, J and clone size, that table is used; D and trimming come from the DNA. The sample includes tens of thousands of clones, with just under 75% observed a single time. 17% of the sample belongs to the ten largest clones.

This clone was counted a single time. Its antigen target is currently unknown. No clone much larger than this one lies a single base away; base qualities are absent. The CDR3 starts with the cysteine, ends with the phenylalanine, and has 16 residues. Just CDR3 DNA is preserved here, 48 bases in frame from base 1. V is cut back by 2 bases and J by 3 bases, with 5 bases in the junction unmatched. According to the germline V gene, CDR1 reads SGHTA and CDR2 reads FQGTGA. The source material was tumor-adjacent normal tissue, sampled before any cancer treatment. This TCR was recovered from a woman between 65 and 79 years old with hepatocellular carcinoma. The rearrangement combines TRBV7-3 with TRBJ2-2, with 8 middle bases fitting TRBD1. Read as DNA, the sequence is TGTGCCAGCAGCTTATCAGGGGACAGGTACACCGGGGAGCTGTTTTTT. It is translated as CASSLSGDRYTGELFF.